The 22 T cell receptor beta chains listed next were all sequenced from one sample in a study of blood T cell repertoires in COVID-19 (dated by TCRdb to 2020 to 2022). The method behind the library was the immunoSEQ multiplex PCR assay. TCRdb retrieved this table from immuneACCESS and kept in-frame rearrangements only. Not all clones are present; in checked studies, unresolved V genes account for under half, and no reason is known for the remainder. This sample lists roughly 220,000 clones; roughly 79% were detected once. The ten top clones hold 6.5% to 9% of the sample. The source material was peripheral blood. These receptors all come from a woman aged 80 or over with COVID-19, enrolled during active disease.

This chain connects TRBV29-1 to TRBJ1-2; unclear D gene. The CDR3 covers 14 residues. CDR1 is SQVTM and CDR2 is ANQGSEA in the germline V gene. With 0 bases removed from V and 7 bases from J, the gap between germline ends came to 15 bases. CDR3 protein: CSVEDLEALSGYTF. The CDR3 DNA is TGCAGCGTTGAAGATCTGGAGGCACTATCTGGCTACACCTTC.

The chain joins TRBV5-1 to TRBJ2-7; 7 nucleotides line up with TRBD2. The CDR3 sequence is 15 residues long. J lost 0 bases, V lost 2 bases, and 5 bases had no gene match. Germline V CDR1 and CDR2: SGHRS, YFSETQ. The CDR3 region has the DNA TGCGCCAGCAGCTTTTCAGCGGGGAGCTCCTACGAGCAGTACTTC. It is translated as CASSFSAGSSYEQYF.

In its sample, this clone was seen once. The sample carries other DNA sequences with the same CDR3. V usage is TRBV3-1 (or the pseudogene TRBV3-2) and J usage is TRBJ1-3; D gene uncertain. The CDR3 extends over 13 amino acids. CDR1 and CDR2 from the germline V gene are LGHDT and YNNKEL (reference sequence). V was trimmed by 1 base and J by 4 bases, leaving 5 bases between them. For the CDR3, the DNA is TGTGCCAGCAGCCAAGTGTCGGGAAACACCATATATTTT. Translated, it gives CASSQVSGNTIYF.

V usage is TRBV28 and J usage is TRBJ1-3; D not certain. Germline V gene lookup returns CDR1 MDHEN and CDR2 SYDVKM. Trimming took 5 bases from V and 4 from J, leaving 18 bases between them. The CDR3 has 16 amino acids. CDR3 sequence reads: CASSNPPGLGGNTIYF. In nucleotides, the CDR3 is TGTGCCAGCAGTAACCCACCGGGATTAGGCGGAAACACCATATATTTT.

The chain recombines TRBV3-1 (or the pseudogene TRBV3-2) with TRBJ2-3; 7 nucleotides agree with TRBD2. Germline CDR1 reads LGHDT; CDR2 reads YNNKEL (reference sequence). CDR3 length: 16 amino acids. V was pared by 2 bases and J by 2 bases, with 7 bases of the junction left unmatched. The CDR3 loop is CASSQSGRGYTDTQYF. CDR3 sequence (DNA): TGTGCCAGCAGCCAAAGCGGGCGGGGGTACACAGATACGCAGTATTTT.

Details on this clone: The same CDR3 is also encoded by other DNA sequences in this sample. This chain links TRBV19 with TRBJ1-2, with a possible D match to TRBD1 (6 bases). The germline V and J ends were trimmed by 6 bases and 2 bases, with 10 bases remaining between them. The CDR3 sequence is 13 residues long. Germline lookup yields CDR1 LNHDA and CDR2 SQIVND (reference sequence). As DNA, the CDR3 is TGTGCCAGTAGCATCACAGGGAACTATGGCTACACCTTC. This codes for CASSITGNYGYTF.

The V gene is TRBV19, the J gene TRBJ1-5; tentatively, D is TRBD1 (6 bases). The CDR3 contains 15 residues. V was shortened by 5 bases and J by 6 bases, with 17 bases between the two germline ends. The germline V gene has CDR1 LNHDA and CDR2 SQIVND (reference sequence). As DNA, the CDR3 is TGTGCCAGTAGTGCTCAGGGTATCAGGGGTCAGCCCCAGCATTTT. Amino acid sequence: CASSAQGIRGQPQHF.

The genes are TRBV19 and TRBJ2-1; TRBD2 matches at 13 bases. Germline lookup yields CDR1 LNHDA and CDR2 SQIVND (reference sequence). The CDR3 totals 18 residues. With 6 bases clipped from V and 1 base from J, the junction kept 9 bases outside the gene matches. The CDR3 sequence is CASSAGLAGRSSYNEQFF. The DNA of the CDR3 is TGTGCCAGTAGCGCGGGACTAGCGGGACGAAGTTCCTACAATGAGCAGTTCTTC.

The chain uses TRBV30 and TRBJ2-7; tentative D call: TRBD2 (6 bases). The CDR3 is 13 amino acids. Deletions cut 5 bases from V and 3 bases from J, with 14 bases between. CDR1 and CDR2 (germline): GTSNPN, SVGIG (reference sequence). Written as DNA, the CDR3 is TGTGCCTGGGGTGGTGGGGGAGGCTACGAGCAGTACTTC. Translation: CAWGGGGGYEQYF. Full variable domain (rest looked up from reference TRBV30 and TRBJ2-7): SQTIHQWPATLVQPVGSPLSLECTVEGTSNPNLYWYRQAAGRGLQLLFYSVGIGQISSEVPQNLSASRPQDRQFILSSKKLLLSDSGFYLCAWGGGGGYEQYFGPGTRLTVT.

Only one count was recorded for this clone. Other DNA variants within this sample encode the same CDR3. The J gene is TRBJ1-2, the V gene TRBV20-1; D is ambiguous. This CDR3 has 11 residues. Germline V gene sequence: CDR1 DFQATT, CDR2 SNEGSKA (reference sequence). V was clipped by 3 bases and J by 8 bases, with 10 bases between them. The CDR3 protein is CSARGGGGYTF. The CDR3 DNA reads TGCAGTGCTAGGGGAGGTGGCGGCTACACCTTC.

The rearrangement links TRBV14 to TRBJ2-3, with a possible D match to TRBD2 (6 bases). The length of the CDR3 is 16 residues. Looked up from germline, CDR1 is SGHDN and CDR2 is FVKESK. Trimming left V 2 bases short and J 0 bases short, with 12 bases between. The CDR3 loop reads CASSQYRGISTDTQYF. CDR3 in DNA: TGTGCCAGCAGCCAATACCGCGGGATTAGCACAGATACGCAGTATTTT.

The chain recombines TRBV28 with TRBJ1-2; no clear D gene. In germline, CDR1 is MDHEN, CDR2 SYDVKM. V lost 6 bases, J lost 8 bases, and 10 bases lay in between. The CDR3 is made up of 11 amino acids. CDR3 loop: CASSIGRGYTF. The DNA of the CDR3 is TGTGCCAGCAGCATAGGGAGGGGCTACACCTTC.

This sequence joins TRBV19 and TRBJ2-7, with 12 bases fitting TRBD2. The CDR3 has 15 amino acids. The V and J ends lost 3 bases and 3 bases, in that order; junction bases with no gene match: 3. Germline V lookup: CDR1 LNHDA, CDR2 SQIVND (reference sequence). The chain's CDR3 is CASSIGLAGYYEQYF. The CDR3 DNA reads TGTGCCAGTAGTATCGGACTAGCGGGATACTACGAGCAGTACTTC. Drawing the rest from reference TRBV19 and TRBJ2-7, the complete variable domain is DGGITQSPKYLFRKEGQNVTLSCEQNLNHDAMYWYRQDPGQGLRLIYYSQIVNDFQKGDIAEGYSVSREKKESFPLTVTSAQKNPTAFYLCASSIGLAGYYEQYFGPGTRLTVT.

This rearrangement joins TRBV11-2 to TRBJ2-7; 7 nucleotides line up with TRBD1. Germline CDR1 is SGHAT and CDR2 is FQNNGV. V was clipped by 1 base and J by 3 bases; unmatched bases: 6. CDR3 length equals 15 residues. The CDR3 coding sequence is TGTGCCAGCAGCTTAGGGGGGACAGCAAGCTACGAGCAGTACTTC. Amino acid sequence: CASSLGGTASYEQYF.

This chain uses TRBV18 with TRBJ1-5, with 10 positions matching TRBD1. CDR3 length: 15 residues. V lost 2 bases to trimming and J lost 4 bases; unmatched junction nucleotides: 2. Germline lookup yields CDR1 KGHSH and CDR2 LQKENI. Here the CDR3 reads CASSPGTGANQPQHF. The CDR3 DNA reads TGTGCCAGCTCACCAGGGACAGGGGCAAATCAGCCCCAGCATTTT.

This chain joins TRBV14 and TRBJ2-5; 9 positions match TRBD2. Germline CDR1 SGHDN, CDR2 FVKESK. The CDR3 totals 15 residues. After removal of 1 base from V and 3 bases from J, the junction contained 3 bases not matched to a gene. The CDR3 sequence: CASSQASGVKETQYF. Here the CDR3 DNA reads TGTGCCAGCAGCCAAGCTAGCGGGGTTAAAGAGACCCAGTACTTC.

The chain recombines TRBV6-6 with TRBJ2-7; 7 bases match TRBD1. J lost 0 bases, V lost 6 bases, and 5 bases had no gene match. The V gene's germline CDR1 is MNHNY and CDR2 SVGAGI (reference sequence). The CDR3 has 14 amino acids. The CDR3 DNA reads TGTGCCAGCAGACCCCGGGACAGCTCCTACGAGCAGTACTTC. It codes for CASRPRDSSYEQYF.

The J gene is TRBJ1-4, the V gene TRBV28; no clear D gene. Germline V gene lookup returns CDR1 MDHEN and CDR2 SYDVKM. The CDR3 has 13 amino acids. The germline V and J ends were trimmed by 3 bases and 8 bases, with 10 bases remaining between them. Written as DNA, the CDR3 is TGTGCCAGCAGTTTTGGAGGGCGAGAAAAACTGTTTTTT. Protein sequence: CASSFGGREKLFF.

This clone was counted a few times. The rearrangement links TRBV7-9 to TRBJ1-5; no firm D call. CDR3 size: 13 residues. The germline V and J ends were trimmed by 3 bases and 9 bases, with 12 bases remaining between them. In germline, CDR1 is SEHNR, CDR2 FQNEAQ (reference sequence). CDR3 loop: CASSLGEAGPQHF. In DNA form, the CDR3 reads TGTGCCAGCAGCTTGGGAGAAGCCGGGCCCCAGCATTTT.

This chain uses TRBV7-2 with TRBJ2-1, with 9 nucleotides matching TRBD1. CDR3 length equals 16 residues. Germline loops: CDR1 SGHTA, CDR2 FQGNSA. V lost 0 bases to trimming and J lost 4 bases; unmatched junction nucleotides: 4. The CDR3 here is CASSLASGQGYNEQFF. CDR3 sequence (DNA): TGTGCCAGCAGCTTAGCCTCGGGACAGGGTTACAATGAGCAGTTCTTC.

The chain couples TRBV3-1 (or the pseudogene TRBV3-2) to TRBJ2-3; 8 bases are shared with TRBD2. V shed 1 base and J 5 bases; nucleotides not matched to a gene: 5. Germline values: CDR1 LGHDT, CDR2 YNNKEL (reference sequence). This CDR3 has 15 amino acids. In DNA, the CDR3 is TGTGCCAGCAGCCAAGGGGCGGGAGGTGTAGATACGCAGTATTTT. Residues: CASSQGAGGVDTQYF.

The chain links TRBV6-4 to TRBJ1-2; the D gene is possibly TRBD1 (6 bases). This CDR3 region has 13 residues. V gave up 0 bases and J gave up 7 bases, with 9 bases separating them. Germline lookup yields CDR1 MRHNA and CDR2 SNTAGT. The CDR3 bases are TGTGCCAGCAGTGACTCACAGGGTTTTGGCTACACCTTC. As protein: CASSDSQGFGYTF.